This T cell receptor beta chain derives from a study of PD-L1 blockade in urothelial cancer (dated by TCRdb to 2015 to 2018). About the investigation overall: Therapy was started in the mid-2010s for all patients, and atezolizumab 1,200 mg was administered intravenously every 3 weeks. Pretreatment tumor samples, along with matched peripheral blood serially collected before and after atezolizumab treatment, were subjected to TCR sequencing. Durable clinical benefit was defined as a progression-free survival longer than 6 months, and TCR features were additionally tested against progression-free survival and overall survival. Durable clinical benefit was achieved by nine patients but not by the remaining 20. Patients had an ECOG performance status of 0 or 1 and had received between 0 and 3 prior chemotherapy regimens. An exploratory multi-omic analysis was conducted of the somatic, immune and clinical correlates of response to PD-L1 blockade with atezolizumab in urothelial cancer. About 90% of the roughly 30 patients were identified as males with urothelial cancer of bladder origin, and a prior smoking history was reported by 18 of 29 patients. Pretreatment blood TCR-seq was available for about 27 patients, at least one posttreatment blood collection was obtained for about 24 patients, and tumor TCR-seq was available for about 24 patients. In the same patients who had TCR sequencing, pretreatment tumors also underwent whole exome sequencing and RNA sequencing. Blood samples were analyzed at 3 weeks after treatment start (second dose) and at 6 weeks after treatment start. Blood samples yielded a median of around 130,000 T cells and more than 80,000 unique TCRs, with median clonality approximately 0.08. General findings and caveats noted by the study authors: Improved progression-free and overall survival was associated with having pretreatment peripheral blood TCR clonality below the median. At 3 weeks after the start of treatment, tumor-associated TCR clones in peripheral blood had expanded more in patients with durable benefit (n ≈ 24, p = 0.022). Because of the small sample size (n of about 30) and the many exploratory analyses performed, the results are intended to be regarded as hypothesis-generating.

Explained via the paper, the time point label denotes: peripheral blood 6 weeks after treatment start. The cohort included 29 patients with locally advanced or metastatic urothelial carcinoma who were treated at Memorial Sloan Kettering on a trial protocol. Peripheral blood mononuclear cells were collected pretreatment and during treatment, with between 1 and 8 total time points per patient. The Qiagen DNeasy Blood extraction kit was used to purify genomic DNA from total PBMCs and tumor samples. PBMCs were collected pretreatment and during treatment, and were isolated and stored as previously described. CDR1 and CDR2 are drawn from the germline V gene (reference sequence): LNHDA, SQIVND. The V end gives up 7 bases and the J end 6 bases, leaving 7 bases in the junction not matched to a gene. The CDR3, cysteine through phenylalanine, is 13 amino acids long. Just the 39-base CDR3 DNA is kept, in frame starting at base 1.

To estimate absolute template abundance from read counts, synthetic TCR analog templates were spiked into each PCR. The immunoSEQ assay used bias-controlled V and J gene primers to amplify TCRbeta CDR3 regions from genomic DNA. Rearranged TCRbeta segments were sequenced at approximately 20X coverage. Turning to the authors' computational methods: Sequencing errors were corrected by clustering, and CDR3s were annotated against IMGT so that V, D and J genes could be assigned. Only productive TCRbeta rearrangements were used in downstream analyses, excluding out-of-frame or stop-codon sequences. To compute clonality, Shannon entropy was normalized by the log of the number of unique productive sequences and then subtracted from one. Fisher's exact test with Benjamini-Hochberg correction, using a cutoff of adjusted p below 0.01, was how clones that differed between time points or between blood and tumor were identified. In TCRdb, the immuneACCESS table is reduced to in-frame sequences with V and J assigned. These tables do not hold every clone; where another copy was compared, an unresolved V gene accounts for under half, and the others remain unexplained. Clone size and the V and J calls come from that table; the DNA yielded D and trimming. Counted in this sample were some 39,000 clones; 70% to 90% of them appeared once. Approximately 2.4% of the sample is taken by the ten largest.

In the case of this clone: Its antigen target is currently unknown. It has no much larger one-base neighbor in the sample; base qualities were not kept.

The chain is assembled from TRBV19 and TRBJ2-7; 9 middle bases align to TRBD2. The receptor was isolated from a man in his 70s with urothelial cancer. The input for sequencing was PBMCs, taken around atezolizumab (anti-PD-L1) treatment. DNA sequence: TGTGCCAGTACTAGCGGGGTATACGGCGAGCAGTACTTC. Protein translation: CASTSGVYGEQYF. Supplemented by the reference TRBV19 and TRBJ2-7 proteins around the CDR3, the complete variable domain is DGGITQSPKYLFRKEGQNVTLSCEQNLNHDAMYWYRQDPGQGLRLIYYSQIVNDFQKGDIAEGYSVSREKKESFPLTVTSAQKNPTAFYLCASTSGVYGEQYFGPGTRLTVT.